This T cell receptor beta chain was found in a study of T cells in Graves' hyperthyroidism and ophthalmopathy. Study-level findings and limits: Separating ophthalmopathy from stable hyperthyroidism was achieved by a 13 V-J model. Blood also carried most thyroid clonotypes expanded above 0.001. In validation, the model predicted ophthalmopathy. These predictions came a median approximately 5.9 months before onset.

Template material for amplifying TCR beta CDR3 regions consisted of RNA transcripts. The TCR CDR3 first-round RT-PCR relied on the HTBI primer set. A single record per CDR3 protein comes from TCRdb applying MiXCR to the multiplex PCR reads. The profile shows 500,000 to 550,000 distinct CDR3 sequences, just under 20% of them singletons. Disease duration was under 3 months in the ophthalmopathy patients, who also had a Clinical Activity Score of at least 3 and a NOSPECS grade of at least 4. This clonotype was detected once. Its antigen is currently unknown. V was trimmed by 4 bases and J by 2 bases, leaving 9 bases between them. Germline assignment: CDR1 MNHEY and CDR2 SMNVEV (reference sequence). The CDR3 has 14 residues.

The receptor was derived from a man aged 35 to 55 with Graves' ophthalmopathy. The specimen sequenced was blood. The chain has TRBV27 and TRBJ2-1; D is unclear. The chain's CDR3 is CASSSGWAYNEQFF. The CDR3 region has the DNA TGTGCCAGCAGTTCGGGTTGGGCCTACAATGAGCAGTTCTTC.